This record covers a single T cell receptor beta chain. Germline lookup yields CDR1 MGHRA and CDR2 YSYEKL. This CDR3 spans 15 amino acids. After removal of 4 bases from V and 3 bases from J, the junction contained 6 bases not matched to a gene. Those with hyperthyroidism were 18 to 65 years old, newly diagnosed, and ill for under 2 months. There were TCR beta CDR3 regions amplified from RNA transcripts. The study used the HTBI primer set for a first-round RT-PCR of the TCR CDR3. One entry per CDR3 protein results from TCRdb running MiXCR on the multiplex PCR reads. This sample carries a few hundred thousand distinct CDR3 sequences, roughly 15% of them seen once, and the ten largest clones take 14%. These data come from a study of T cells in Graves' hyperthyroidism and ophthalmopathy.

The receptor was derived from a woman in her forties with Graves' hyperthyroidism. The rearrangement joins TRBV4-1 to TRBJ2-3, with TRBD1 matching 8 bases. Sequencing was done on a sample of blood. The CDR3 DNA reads TGCGCCAGCAGCCCGACAGGGGCAGGGACAGATACGCAGTATTTT. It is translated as CASSPTGAGTDTQYF.